Each of the 7 T cell receptor beta chains below was sequenced from the same sample in a study of tumor and adjacent non-tumor tissue in lung cancer. A modified ARM-PCR protocol with three rounds of nested PCR amplified TCRbeta. TCRdb reprocessed the multiplex PCR reads via MiXCR and lists one record per CDR3 protein. This sample has about 140,000 distinct CDR3 sequences; approximately 66% occur once, and the top ten carry about 18%. No cell sorting was done before RNA was extracted from the tissue. Material: lung tumor tissue. These receptors came from a man in his fifties or sixties with small cell lung cancer.

A few counts support this clonotype. The chain has TRBV20-1 and TRBJ2-1; 9 positions match TRBD1. Germline V lookup: CDR1 DFQATT, CDR2 SNEGSKA (reference sequence). The CDR3 is made up of 12 amino acids. V was clipped by 6 bases and J by 6 bases; unmatched bases: 3. CDR3 protein: CSASDRGNEQFF. The CDR3 nucleotides are TGCAGTGCATCGGACAGGGGCAATGAGCAGTTCTTC.

A word on this clonotype: The junction shows a germline mismatch at one end, possibly a read error. CDR3 protein: CASSLRTGGEETQHF. The CDR3 coding sequence is TGTGCCAGCAGCTTGCGGACGGGGGGCGAAGAGACCCAGCACTTC. The chain uses TRBV5-4 and TRBJ2-5; the D gene is possibly TRBD2 (7 bases). This CDR3 is 15 amino acids long. Germline V lookup: CDR1 SGHNT, CDR2 YYREEE (reference sequence). The variable domain in full, with the rest retrieved from reference TRBV5-4 and TRBJ2-5, is ETGVTQSPTHLIKTRGQQVTLRCSSQSGHNTVSWYQQALGQGPQFIFQYYREEENGRGNFPPRFSGLQFPNYSSELNVNALELDDSALYLCASSLRTGGEETQHFGPGTRLLVL.

The V call is TRBV3-1, the J call TRBJ1-1; a possible D gene is TRBD1 (5 bases). From germline, CDR1 is LGHDT and CDR2 YNNKEL (reference sequence). This CDR3 is 14 amino acids long. V was clipped by 4 bases and J by 4 bases, with 13 bases between them. DNA for the CDR3: TGTGCCAGCAGCCTTACAGTTGGGGCCACTGAAGCTTTCTTT. Amino acid sequence: CASSLTVGATEAFF.

On this clonotype itself: Lacking the conserved final phenylalanine or tryptophan, this CDR3 likely reflects a read error. This sequence joins TRBV6-5 and TRBJ2-1, with D possibly matching TRBD1 (5 bases). The V gene lost 5 bases and the J gene lost 1 base, with 15 bases spanning the gap. Germline V lookup: CDR1 MNHEY, CDR2 SVGAGI. This CDR3 has 16 amino acids. The CDR3 sequence is CASSPSGCASYNEQFS. The CDR3, as DNA: TGTGCCAGCAGTCCCTCAGGGTGCGCATCCTACAATGAGCAGTTCTCC.

Ten or more counts support this clonotype. The CDR3 here is CASSEVSNQPQHF. The CDR3 bases are TGTGCCAGCAGTGAAGTAAGCAATCAGCCCCAGCATTTT. V gene TRBV6-1 combines with J gene TRBJ1-5; D remains ambiguous. Germline loops: CDR1 MNHNS, CDR2 SASEGT. Trimming took off 1 base at V and 1 base at J, with 2 bases between the two ends. The CDR3 covers 13 residues.

This clonotype was counted once. The junction shows a germline mismatch at one end, possibly a read error. The CDR3 protein is CSVRHPWAAHANTGELFF. As DNA, the CDR3 is TGCAGTGTTAGACACCCGTGGGCCGCACACGCGAACACCGGGGAGCTGTTTTTT. This rearrangement joins TRBV20-1 to TRBJ2-2; unclear D gene. The CDR3 length is 18 residues. Looked up from germline, CDR1 is DFQATT and CDR2 is SNEGSKA (reference sequence).

With regard to this clonotype: No conserved phenylalanine or tryptophan is present at the end of the CDR3, so a read error is the likely explanation. DNA for the CDR3: TGCGGTGCTAAGGAGTGGGGGGCTTGGTGTGGCTACACCTTA. Translation: CGAKEWGAWCGYTL. The chain joins TRBV20-1 to TRBJ1-2, with D perhaps matching TRBD1 (6 bases). The CDR3 is 14 residues long. Germline CDR1 DFQATT, CDR2 SNEGSKA (reference sequence).